The following is a T cell receptor beta chain sequence with its context. Sequenced by immunoSEQ multiplex PCR; TCRdb stores in-frame clones only, minus some. In the table there are 250,000 or so clones, about four fifths of which are singletons. The CDR3 consists of 16 residues. V lost 5 bases to trimming and J lost 9 bases; unmatched junction nucleotides: 10. Germline values: CDR1 SEHNR, CDR2 FQNEAQ (reference sequence). This sample was taken from a study of blood T cell repertoires in COVID-19. Study details: The cDNA or gDNA used as material had been derived from T cells, B-cell-depleted T cells, or PBMCs.

The material sequenced was peripheral blood. V usage is TRBV7-9 and J usage is TRBJ2-1; the match to TRBD2 covers 13 bases. The receptor's source is a man younger than 40 who had recovered from COVID-19. The CDR3 region is CASSPRWTSGGGEQFF. CDR3 bases: TGTGCCAGCAGCCCACGATGGACTAGCGGGGGAGGTGAGCAGTTCTTC.